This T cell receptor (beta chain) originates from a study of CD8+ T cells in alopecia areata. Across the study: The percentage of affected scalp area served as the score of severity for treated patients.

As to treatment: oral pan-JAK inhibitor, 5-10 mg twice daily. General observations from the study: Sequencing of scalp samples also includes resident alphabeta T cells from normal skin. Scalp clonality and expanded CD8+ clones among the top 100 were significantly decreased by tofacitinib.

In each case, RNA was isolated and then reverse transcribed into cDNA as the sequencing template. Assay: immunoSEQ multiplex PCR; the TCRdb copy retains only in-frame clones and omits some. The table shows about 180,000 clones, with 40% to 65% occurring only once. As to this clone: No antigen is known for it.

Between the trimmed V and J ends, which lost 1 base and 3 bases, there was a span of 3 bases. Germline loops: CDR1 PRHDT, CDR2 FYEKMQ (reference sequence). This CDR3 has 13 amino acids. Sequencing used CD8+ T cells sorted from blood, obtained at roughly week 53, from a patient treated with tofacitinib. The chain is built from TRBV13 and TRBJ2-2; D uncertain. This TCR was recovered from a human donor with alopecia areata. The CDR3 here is CASSLDYTGELFF. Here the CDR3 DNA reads TGTGCCAGCAGCTTAGATTACACCGGGGAGCTGTTTTTT.